The 20 T cell receptor beta chains below come from one sample, sequenced in a study of cytomegalovirus exposure and HLA in healthy donors. Use of 60 Vbeta and 13 Jbeta primers characterized the PCR. Repertoires were generated with immunoSEQ multiplex PCR, while TCRdb's copy carries only in-frame clones and drops some. Seen here are approximately 160,000 clones, roughly 77% observed once, and the top ten hold approximately 4.6%. Input material: PBMCs. Source of these receptors: a man aged 18 to 35 in good health and CMV-seropositive.

The chain couples TRBV7-9 to TRBJ1-2, with no clear D. The germline CDR1 and CDR2 sequences are SEHNR and FQNEAQ (reference sequence). The V and J ends lost 6 bases and 3 bases respectively, with 23 bases between them. The CDR3 is made up of 17 amino acids. CDR3 sequence (DNA): TGTGCCAGCAGTGAGGAATCAGTTCGGAACGTCGACTATGGCTACACCTTC. It codes for CASSEESVRNVDYGYTF.

This clone was observed once. This chain links TRBV9 with TRBJ2-3; weak D call: TRBD1 (6 bases). CDR3 length equals 15 residues. The V gene's germline CDR1 is SGDLS and CDR2 YYNGEE. V lost 4 bases, J lost 1 base, and 13 bases lay in between. CDR3 sequence: CASSLRTVGTDTQYF. The CDR3 DNA reads as TGTGCCAGCAGCTTGCGGACAGTCGGCACAGATACGCAGTATTTT.

This chain links TRBV30 with TRBJ2-3, with D uncertain. Germline lookup yields CDR1 GTSNPN and CDR2 SVGIG (reference sequence). Trimming shortened V by 2 bases and J by 1 base, and 16 bases separated the two germline ends. The CDR3 is made up of 16 amino acids. The CDR3 protein is CAWSRPASWGTDTQYF. DNA for the CDR3: TGTGCCTGGAGTCGCCCCGCTAGTTGGGGCACAGATACGCAGTATTTT.

This clone was seen a few times. The rearrangement links TRBV6-1 to TRBJ2-6; no firm D call. Germline-derived CDR1 and CDR2 are MNHNS and SASEGT. V was shortened by 1 base and J by 0 bases, with 4 bases between the two germline ends. CDR3 length equals 15 residues. CDR3 loop: CASSEVSSGANVLTF. The CDR3 coding sequence is TGTGCCAGCAGTGAAGTTAGCTCTGGGGCCAACGTCCTGACTTTC.

This clone appeared a few times. The chain links TRBV6-5 to TRBJ1-1, with D unresolved. The CDR3 runs to 11 residues. Germline V gene lookup returns CDR1 MNHEY and CDR2 SVGAGI. V lost 2 bases and J lost 11, with 9 bases in between. CDR3 sequence reads: CASSYRSSAFF. The CDR3 nucleotides are TGTGCCAGCAGTTACCGATCTAGTGCTTTCTTT.

V is TRBV6-6 and J is TRBJ1-1, with TRBD1 matching 7 bases. CDR1 and CDR2 (germline): MNHNY, SVGAGI (reference sequence). This CDR3 comprises 14 residues. V gave up 6 bases and J gave up 3 bases; unmatched junction bases: 7. The CDR3 nucleotides read TGTGCCAGCAGGACGACAGGGAAGGACACTGAAGCTTTCTTT. This encodes CASRTTGKDTEAFF.

The V and J genes are TRBV5-1 and TRBJ2-5, with 9 positions matching TRBD2. Trimming took 0 bases from V and 5 from J; bases not matched to a gene: 8. The CDR3 has 16 residues. From germline, CDR1 is SGHRS and CDR2 YFSETQ. The CDR3 nucleotides read TGCGCCAGCAGCTTGGCGGGAGCGGGGGGCCAGGAGACCCAGTACTTC. It translates to CASSLAGAGGQETQYF.

This clone turned up a few times. This sequence joins TRBV28 and TRBJ1-2, with D possibly being TRBD1 (6 bases). Per germline, CDR1 MDHEN and CDR2 SYDVKM. The length of the CDR3 is 13 residues. V lost 6 bases, J lost 8 bases, and 16 bases lay in between. CDR3 loop: CASRQDSASGYTF. CDR3 DNA: TGTGCCAGCAGGCAGGACAGCGCGTCCGGCTACACCTTC.

This clone was counted a single time. The chain uses TRBV7-3 and TRBJ2-2; 8 positions agree with TRBD1. V lost 5 bases to trimming and J lost 9 bases; unmatched junction nucleotides: 5. The germline V gene has CDR1 SGHTA and CDR2 FQGTGA. This CDR3 comprises 13 residues. The CDR3 loop is CASSPTGARELFF. DNA of the CDR3: TGTGCCAGCAGCCCGACAGGGGCGAGGGAGCTGTTTTTT.

This clone was seen a few times. This chain joins TRBV5-4 and TRBJ2-2, with 10 bases fitting TRBD2. Germline loops: CDR1 SGHNT, CDR2 YYREEE (reference sequence). The CDR3 sequence is 16 residues long. Trimming at V came to 4 bases and at J to 6 bases, leaving 9 bases not matched to a gene. The CDR3 DNA is TGTGCCAGCAGCCCCCCCAGCGGGGGGGCCGCCGGGGAGCTGTTTTTT. Protein sequence: CASSPPSGGAAGELFF.

The gene calls are TRBV7-3 and TRBJ2-3; D is unclear. The germline V and J ends were trimmed by 2 bases and 3 bases, with 9 bases remaining between them. The CDR3 covers 14 residues. Per the germline V gene, CDR1 is SGHTA and CDR2 is FQGTGA. The CDR3 spells CASSLGPETDTQYF. The DNA of the CDR3 is TGTGCCAGCAGCTTAGGTCCAGAAACAGATACGCAGTATTTT.

The rearrangement links TRBV12-5 to TRBJ1-5; tentative D call: TRBD1 (5 bases). From germline, CDR1 is LGHNT and CDR2 FRNRAP. V lost 3 bases to trimming and J lost 7 bases, with 19 bases between them. CDR3 size: 16 residues. DNA for the CDR3: TGTGCTAGTGGTTTACCCAAGGATAGGGGAGGGCAGCCCCAGCATTTT. Encoded protein: CASGLPKDRGGQPQHF.

The chain joins TRBV19 to TRBJ1-5, with 9 bases identical to TRBD1. The CDR3 extends over 14 amino acids. Germline CDR1 is LNHDA and CDR2 is SQIVND (reference sequence). The J segment lost 5 bases and the V segment lost 5 bases, leaving 4 bases of the junction unmatched. The CDR3 DNA is TGTGCCAGTAGTGCGGGACAGGGCTATCAGCCCCAGCATTTT. It yields the protein CASSAGQGYQPQHF.

The rearrangement joins TRBV5-5 to TRBJ1-1; D may be TRBD1 (5 bases). CDR1 is SGHKS and CDR2 is YYEKEE in the germline V gene (reference sequence). The CDR3 consists of 14 residues. V shed 1 base and J shed 3 bases, with 10 bases lying between them. The CDR3 nucleotides are TGTGCCAGCAGCTTGATCGACAGATACACTGAAGCTTTCTTT. It specifies CASSLIDRYTEAFF.

The rearrangement joins TRBV10-3 to TRBJ2-3, with D possibly TRBD2 on 7 matching bases. The CDR3 contains 17 residues. V was shortened by 4 bases and J by 2 bases, with 19 bases between the two germline ends. Germline V gene data show CDR1 as ENHRY and CDR2 as SYGVKD. The CDR3 DNA sequence: TGTGCCATCAGTGCGAAGAGGGGGGGGTCCCCCACAGATACGCAGTATTTT. Translation gives CAISAKRGGSPTDTQYF.

The chain carries TRBV6-1 and TRBJ2-7, with 9 bases identical to TRBD1. Germline V gene lookup returns CDR1 MNHNS and CDR2 SASEGT. The CDR3 is made up of 16 amino acids. V was clipped by 3 bases and J by 1 base; unmatched bases: 7. CDR3 DNA: TGTGCCAGCAGTGAGCCGGGACAGGGCGGGTCCTACGAGCAGTACGTC. Translation gives CASSEPGQGGSYEQYV.

J is TRBJ2-2 and V is TRBV18; 10 bases agree with TRBD1. Germline lookup yields CDR1 KGHSH and CDR2 LQKENI. J lost 7 bases, V lost 6 bases, and 2 bases had no gene match. This CDR3 has 13 residues. CDR3 protein: CASSTGGHGELFF. In DNA form, the CDR3 reads TGTGCCAGCTCGACAGGGGGCCACGGGGAGCTGTTTTTT. The full variable domain, in which reference TRBV18 and TRBJ2-2 provide the parts outside the CDR3, is NAGVMQNPRHLVRRRGQEARLRCSPMKGHSHVYWYRQLPEEGLKFMVYLQKENIIDESGMPKERFSAEFPKEGPSILRIQQVVRGDSAAYFCASSTGGHGELFFGEGSRLTVL.

The chain uses TRBV7-9 and TRBJ2-5; 11 nucleotides agree with TRBD2. Trimming removed 1 base from V and 5 bases from J; junction bases left unmatched: 3. The CDR3 spans 15 residues. Germline V gene data show CDR1 as SEHNR and CDR2 as FQNEAQ (reference sequence). CDR3 protein: CASSLVAGGSETQYF. The DNA of the CDR3 is TGTGCCAGCAGCTTAGTAGCGGGAGGGTCCGAGACCCAGTACTTC.

This clone was found a few times. V usage is TRBV5-1 and J usage is TRBJ1-2, with 8 bases lining up with TRBD1. The CDR3 length is 15 residues. V lost 4 bases to trimming and J lost 4 bases; unmatched junction nucleotides: 9. In germline, CDR1 is SGHRS, CDR2 YFSETQ. The chain's CDR3 is CASSPDRELRYGYTF. CDR3 coding DNA: TGCGCCAGCAGCCCGGACAGGGAACTTCGCTATGGCTACACCTTC.

This rearrangement joins TRBV28 to TRBJ2-5, with TRBD2 as a possible D gene (6 bases). The CDR3 runs 17 residues. Germline values: CDR1 MDHEN, CDR2 SYDVKM. Between the trimmed V and J ends, which lost 8 bases and 5 bases, there was a span of 27 bases. CDR3 amino acids: CASGSLRDLTLPETQYF. The CDR3 bases are TGTGCCAGCGGATCTTTGCGGGACCTAACTCTCCCGGAGACCCAGTACTTC. Full variable domain (missing parts from reference TRBV28 and TRBJ2-5): DVKVTQSSRYLVKRTGEKVFLECVQDMDHENMFWYRQDPGLGLRLIYFSYDVKMKEKGDIPEGYSVSREKKERFSLILESASTNQTSMYLCASGSLRDLTLPETQYFGPGTRLLVL.